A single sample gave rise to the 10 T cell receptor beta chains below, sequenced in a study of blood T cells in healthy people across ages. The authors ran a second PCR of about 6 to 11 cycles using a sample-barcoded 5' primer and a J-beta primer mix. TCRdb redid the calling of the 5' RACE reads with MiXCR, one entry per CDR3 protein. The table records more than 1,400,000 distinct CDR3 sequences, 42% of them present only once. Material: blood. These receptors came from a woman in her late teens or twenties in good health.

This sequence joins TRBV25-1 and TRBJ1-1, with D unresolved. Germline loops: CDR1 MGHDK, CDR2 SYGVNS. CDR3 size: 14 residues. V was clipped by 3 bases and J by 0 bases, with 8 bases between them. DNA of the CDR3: TGTGCCAGCAGTGATTCGTCCCTGAACACTGAAGCTTTCTTT. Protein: CASSDSSLNTEAFF.

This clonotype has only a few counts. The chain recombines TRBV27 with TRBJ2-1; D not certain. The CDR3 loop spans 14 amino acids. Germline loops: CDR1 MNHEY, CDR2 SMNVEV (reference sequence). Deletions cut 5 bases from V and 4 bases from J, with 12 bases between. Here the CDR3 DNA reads TGTGCCAGCAGTCCGATGGGCCCTTACAATGAGCAGTTCTTC. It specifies CASSPMGPYNEQFF.

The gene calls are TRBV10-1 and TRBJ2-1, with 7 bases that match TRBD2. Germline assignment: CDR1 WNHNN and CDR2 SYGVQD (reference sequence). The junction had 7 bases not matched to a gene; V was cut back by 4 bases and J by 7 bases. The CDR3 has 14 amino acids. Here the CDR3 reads CASSVAGDLNEQFF. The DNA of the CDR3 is TGCGCCAGCAGTGTGGCGGGGGACTTGAATGAGCAGTTCTTC.

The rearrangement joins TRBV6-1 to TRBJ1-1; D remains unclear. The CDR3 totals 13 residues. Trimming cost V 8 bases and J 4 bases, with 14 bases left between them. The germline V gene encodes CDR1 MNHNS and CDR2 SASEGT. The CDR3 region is CASVRVQGTEAFF. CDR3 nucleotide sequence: TGTGCCAGCGTCCGGGTTCAAGGCACTGAAGCTTTCTTT.

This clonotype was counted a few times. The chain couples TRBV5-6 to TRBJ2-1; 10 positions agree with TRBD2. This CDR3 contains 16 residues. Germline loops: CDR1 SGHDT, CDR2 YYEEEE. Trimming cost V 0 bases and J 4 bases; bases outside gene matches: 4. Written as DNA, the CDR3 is TGTGCCAGCAGCTTGGTCGGACTAGCGGCTTACAATGAGCAGTTCTTC. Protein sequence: CASSLVGLAAYNEQFF.

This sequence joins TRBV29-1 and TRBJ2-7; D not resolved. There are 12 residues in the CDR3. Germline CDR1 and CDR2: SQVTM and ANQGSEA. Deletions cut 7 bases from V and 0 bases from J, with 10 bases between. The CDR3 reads CSGGRSSYEQYF. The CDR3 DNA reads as TGCAGCGGAGGACGGAGCTCCTACGAGCAGTACTTC.

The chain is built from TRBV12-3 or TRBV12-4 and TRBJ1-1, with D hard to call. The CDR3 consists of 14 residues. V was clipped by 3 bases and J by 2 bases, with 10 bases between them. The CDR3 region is CASSFITGNTEAFF. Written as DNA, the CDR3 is TGTGCCAGCAGTTTCATTACGGGTAACACTGAAGCTTTCTTT.

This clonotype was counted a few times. CDR3 residues: CASSQGDRVGLEQYF. CDR3 DNA sequence: TGCGCCAGCAGCCAAGGAGACCGAGTGGGTTTGGAGCAGTACTTC. The chain carries TRBV4-1 and TRBJ2-7; no firm D call. This CDR3 is built from 15 residues. V was cut by 1 base and J by 7 bases, with 17 bases left in between. The germline V gene encodes CDR1 MGHRA and CDR2 YSYEKL.

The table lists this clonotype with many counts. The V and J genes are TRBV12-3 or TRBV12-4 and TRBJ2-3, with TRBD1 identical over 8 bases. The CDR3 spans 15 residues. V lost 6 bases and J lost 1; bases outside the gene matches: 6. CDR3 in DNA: TGTGCCAGCAGCCCCCTGGACAGGGGCACAGATACGCAGTATTTT. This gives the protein CASSPLDRGTDTQYF.

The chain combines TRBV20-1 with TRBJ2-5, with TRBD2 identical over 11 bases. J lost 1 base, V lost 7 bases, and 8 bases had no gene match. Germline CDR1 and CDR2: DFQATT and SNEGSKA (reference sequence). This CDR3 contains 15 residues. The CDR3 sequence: CSGVLAGVFQETQYF. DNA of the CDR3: TGCAGTGGCGTACTAGCGGGGGTTTTCCAAGAGACCCAGTACTTC.